This record looks at one T cell receptor beta chain sequence and its context. Its binding antigen is unknown. Base qualities are not at hand, and no much larger clone is one base apart. The source of the sample is a study of T cell responses to AZD1222 COVID-19 vaccine (dated by TCRdb to the early 2020s). In the study overall: TCR sequencing was performed for about 240 trial participants, of whom about 200 were given two doses of AZD1222 and approximately 26 were given two doses of MenACWY control vaccine. Trial participants were enrolled into age subgroups of 18-55, 56-69 and 70-plus years, which contained approximately 150, 28 and 58 TCR-sequenced participants, respectively. Beyond this particular receptor, the publication reports: Conclusions about previously exposed vaccinees are limited because only six or seven AZD1222 recipients were SARS-CoV-2 seropositive at baseline. Reportedly, close to half of the unique spike-specific TCRs recognized epitopes lying outside the regions that are mutated in the B.1.351 and B.1.1.7 variants. The 56-69-year group was small, and its depth increase did not reach significance, likely because of low power. Spike-specific TCR breadth and depth rose significantly after two AZD1222 doses compared with day 0 and with MenACWY recipients. Most participants were white British and females outnumbered males, and the authors suggested that clonal diversity may have been underestimated. Because no day 14 peak-response samples were available, repertoires were characterized only after the peak T cell response. The vaccine-associated CD4 TCRs covered the entire spike protein, and the dominant responses fell in regions 160-218 and 743-854.

Between the V and J ends, shortened by 0 bases and 1 base respectively, the junction contains 7 bases. The CDR3, cysteine through phenylalanine, is 13 amino acids long. Only the CDR3 region is kept as DNA, spanning 39 bases read in frame from base 1. CDR1 GTSNPN and CDR2 SVGIG are derived from the germline V gene (reference sequence). The CDR3 regions of human TCRbeta chains were analyzed by immunosequencing. Turning to the authors' computational methods: Repertoire TCRs were matched against a reference library of SARS-CoV-2-specific TCRs generated with the MIRA antigen-specificity platform. Breadth was defined as the fraction of unique TCRs that were SARS-CoV-2-associated. Depth was defined as the fraction of total T cells that were SARS-CoV-2-associated. Using the MIRA data, every spike-specific TCR was mapped to the spike region that the TCR reacted to and assigned to either a CD4 or a CD8 class. Log10-transformed breadth and depth values were compared by one-way ANOVA with Sidak's multiple comparisons tests. TCRdb stores this immuneACCESS table with in-frame sequences only. Part of the clones is absent; in the studies checked, under half of the shortfall reflects unresolved V genes, and no reason is known for the rest. V, J and clone size reflect that table, while D and trimming were determined from the DNA. The sample table records over 100,000 clones; roughly 85% of these occur just once. The biggest ten clones account for around 8.3% of the sample.

Sample time point, as interpreted from the label and publication: about 28 days (+/-7) after the second vaccine dose. In the paper's terms, the treatment or condition label means: meningococcal conjugate vaccine given as trial control. Samples from vaccinated people were obtained from the UK trials COV001 and COV002, which included a single-blind randomized controlled phase 2/3 trial of AZD1222 (ChAdOx1 nCoV-19) in healthy adults. For TCRbeta chain sequencing, PBMC samples were collected from trial participants at day 0 and at day 28 after the second dose. The sample consisted of peripheral blood, taken 28 days after the second dose of the MenACWY control vaccine. Recombination linked TRBV30 to TRBJ2-7, with no reliable assignment of the D segment. This clonotype was sampled from an adult who received the MenACWY meningococcal vaccine as a control. Here is the DNA: TGTGCCTGGAGTGTAGGCCGGTCCTACGAGCAGTACTTC. Its product reads: CAWSVGRSYEQYF.